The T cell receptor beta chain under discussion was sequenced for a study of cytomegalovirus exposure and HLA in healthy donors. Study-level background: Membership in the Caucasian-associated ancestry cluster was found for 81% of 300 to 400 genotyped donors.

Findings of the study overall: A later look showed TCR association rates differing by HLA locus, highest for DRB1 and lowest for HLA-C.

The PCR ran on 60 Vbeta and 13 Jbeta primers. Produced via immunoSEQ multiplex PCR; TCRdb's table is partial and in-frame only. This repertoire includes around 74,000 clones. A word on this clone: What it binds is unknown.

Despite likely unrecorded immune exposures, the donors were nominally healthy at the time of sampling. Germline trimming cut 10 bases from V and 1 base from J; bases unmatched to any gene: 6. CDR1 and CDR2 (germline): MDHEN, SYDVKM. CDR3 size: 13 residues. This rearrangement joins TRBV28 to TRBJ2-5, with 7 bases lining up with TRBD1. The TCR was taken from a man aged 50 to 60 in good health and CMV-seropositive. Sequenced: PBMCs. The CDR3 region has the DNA TGTGCCACGGGGACAGTCGCCCAAGAGACCCAGTACTTC. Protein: CATGTVAQETQYF. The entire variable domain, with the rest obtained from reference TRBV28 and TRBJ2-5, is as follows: DVKVTQSSRYLVKRTGEKVFLECVQDMDHENMFWYRQDPGLGLRLIYFSYDVKMKEKGDIPEGYSVSREKKERFSLILESASTNQTSMYLCATGTVAQETQYFGPGTRLLVL.